This T cell receptor beta chain was obtained from a study of T-cell memory formation after mild COVID-19. The CDR3 is 16 amino acids. Trimming removed 2 bases from V and 4 bases from J; junction bases left unmatched: 6. Germline CDR1 is KGHSH and CDR2 is LQKENI. Amplification by 5'RACE using constant-segment primers produced TCR alpha and TCR beta cDNA libraries that carried sample barcodes and UMIs. One entry per CDR3 protein, called by TCRdb with MiXCR from the 5' RACE reads. Counted here are about 260,000 distinct CDR3 sequences, 15% to 20% occurring once; the ten biggest clones make up 22%. Study-wide findings and caveats: From day 15 to 85, contracting clones were balanced between CD4 and CD8, whereas later expanders leaned toward CD4+.

This clonotype came up a few times. What it recognizes is unknown. The sequence was obtained from a man younger than 35 who had mild COVID-19 (a few samples of this study predate the infection). Cell type and time point are not known. Sequencing input: PBMCs or a T cell subset sorted from them (not recorded which). J is TRBJ1-5 and V is TRBV18; 9 nucleotides match TRBD1. CDR3 DNA sequence: TGTGCCAGCTCACCAGGGGTCGGACAGGGGAATCAGCCCCAGCATTTT. It is translated as CASSPGVGQGNQPQHF.